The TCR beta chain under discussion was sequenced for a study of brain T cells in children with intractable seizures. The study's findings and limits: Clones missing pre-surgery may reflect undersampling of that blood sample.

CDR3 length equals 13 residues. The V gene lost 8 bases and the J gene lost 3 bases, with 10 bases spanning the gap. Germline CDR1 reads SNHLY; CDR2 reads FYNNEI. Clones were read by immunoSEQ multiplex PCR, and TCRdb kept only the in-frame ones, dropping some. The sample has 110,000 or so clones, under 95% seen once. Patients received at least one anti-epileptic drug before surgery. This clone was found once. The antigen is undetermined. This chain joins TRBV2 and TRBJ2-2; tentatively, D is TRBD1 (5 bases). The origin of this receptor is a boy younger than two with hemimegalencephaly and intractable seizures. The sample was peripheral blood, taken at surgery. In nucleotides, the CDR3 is TGTGCCAGCGGGGCAGAATACACCGGGGAGCTGTTTTTT. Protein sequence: CASGAEYTGELFF.